The rows below give T cell receptor beta chains drawn from one sample of a study of blood T cell repertoires in COVID-19. Sequencing was performed with immunoSEQ multiplex PCR; in TCRdb, only in-frame clones are kept and a portion is missing. The sample comprises a few hundred thousand clones, nearly 90% of which are singletons, and 3.5% to 5.5% rests with the top ten. Sequenced: peripheral blood. These receptors were taken from a woman between 35 and 50 years old who had recovered from COVID-19. CDR3s include the opening cysteine and the closing phenylalanine or tryptophan. The order of the fields is J gene, V gene, D gene, clone size, CDR3 protein, CDR3 DNA. The D gene is left open where the match is weak. For some rows the clone size is stated as once, few or many, or as a class when expanded; others skip it.

TRBJ2-4 | TRBV3-1/TRBV3-2 | TRBD2 | - | CASSQVLAGGPRNIQYF | TGTGCCAGCAGCCAAGTCCTAGCGGGAGGGCCCAGAAACATTCAGTACTTC
TRBJ1-6 | TRBV4-1 | - | - | CASSSGLANSPLHF | TGCGCCAGCAGCTCGGGACTCGCAAATTCACCCCTCCACTTT
TRBJ1-2 | TRBV18 | - | - | CASSPPGSYGYTF | TGTGCCAGCTCACCCCCGGGGAGCTATGGCTACACCTTC
TRBJ1-1 | TRBV7-2 | TRBD1 | - | CASSSGQHKNTEAFF | TGTGCCAGCAGCTCGGGACAGCACAAGAACACTGAAGCTTTCTTT
TRBJ1-3 | TRBV7-9 | - | - | CASSFSQGLHPGNTIYF | TGTGCCAGCAGCTTTTCTCAGGGGCTTCATCCTGGAAACACCATATATTTT
TRBJ1-5 | TRBV12-2 | - | - | CASRFGSGGREQPQHF | TGTGCAAGTCGCTTTGGCTCGGGGGGGCGGGAACAGCCCCAGCATTTT
TRBJ1-1 | TRBV6-6 | - | many | CASRSLNTEAFF | TGTGCCAGCAGGTCGTTGAACACTGAAGCTTTCTTT
TRBJ2-3 | TRBV13 | - | - | CASSLMGLTDTQYF | TGTGCCAGCAGCTTGATGGGGCTGACAGATACGCAGTATTTT
TRBJ1-6 | TRBV7-3 | - | few | CASSFKGQGSPLHF | TGTGCCAGCAGCTTTAAGGGGCAGGGTTCACCCCTCCACTTT
TRBJ1-2 | TRBV28 | - | - | CASSRDHYGYTF | TGTGCCAGCAGCCGGGATCACTATGGCTACACCTTC
TRBJ1-1 | TRBV11-3 | - | few | CGGLVNTEAFF | TGTGGGGGCTTAGTGAACACTGAAGCTTTCTTT
TRBJ1-1 | TRBV5-1 | - | - | CASSFGQTNTEAFF | TGCGCCAGCAGCTTTGGACAGACTAACACTGAAGCTTTCTTT
TRBJ2-5 | TRBV19 | - | many | CASSPGLRVTQETQYF | TGTGCCAGTAGCCCGGGACTCAGGGTAACTCAAGAGACCCAGTACTTC
TRBJ2-7 | TRBV18 | TRBD1 | - | CASSPRTGKYEQYF | TGTGCCAGCTCACCAAGGACAGGTAAATACGAGCAGTACTTC
TRBJ2-5 | TRBV9 | TRBD2 | - | CASSVQRGGRGEETQYF | TGTGCCAGCAGCGTTCAGCGGGGGGGCCGGGGCGAAGAGACCCAGTACTTC
TRBJ2-6 | TRBV7-9 | TRBD1 | - | CASSDPWTGAGANVLTF | TGTGCCAGCAGCGACCCTTGGACAGGGGCTGGGGCCAACGTCCTGACTTTC
TRBJ2-1 | TRBV27 | TRBD1 | - | CASSLIVTGGVSSYNEQFF | TGTGCCAGCAGTTTAATTGTGACAGGGGGGGTCAGCTCCTACAATGAGCAGTTCTTC
TRBJ1-5 | TRBV24-1 | TRBD1 | - | CATGDRGVQPQHF | TGTGCCACCGGGGACAGGGGGGTTCAGCCCCAGCATTTT
TRBJ2-6 | TRBV9 | - | - | CASSVAHRAGANVLTF | TGTGCCAGCAGCGTGGCCCATCGGGCTGGGGCCAACGTCCTGACTTTC
TRBJ2-1 | TRBV6-2/TRBV6-3 | TRBD2 | - | CASSYSQREAIPNEQFF | TGTGCCAGCAGTTACTCACAGCGGGAGGCCATACCTAATGAGCAGTTCTTC
TRBJ1-1 | TRBV2 | - | - | CASSPPDKLAEAFF | TGTGCCAGCAGTCCGCCCGACAAGCTGGCTGAAGCTTTCTTT
TRBJ1-3 | TRBV19 | TRBD1 | - | CASSEGAGGNTIYF | TGTGCCAGTAGTGAGGGGGCTGGTGGAAACACCATATATTTT
TRBJ2-3 | TRBV2 | - | - | CASSDSSDTQYF | TGTGCCAGCAGTGATTCCTCAGATACGCAGTATTTT
TRBJ2-1 | TRBV9 | TRBD2 | - | CASSVVSSGGNEQFF | TGTGCCAGCAGCGTAGTTTCTAGCGGGGGCAATGAGCAGTTCTTC
TRBJ1-3 | TRBV6-6 | - | - | CASSYSFLRNTIYF | TGTGCCAGCAGTTACTCGTTCCTCCGAAACACCATATATTTT
TRBJ1-1 | TRBV29-1 | - | - | CSSGYPNTEAFF | TGCAGCTCAGGATACCCGAACACTGAAGCTTTCTTT
TRBJ1-6 | TRBV6-5 | TRBD1 | - | CASSYSGTGTHSPLHF | TGTGCCAGCAGTTACTCAGGGACAGGGACCCATTCACCCCTCCACTTT